This T cell receptor (beta chain) was documented in a study of T-cell memory formation after mild COVID-19. The sample holds many counts of this clonotype. MiXCR was run by TCRdb on the 5' RACE reads, yielding one entry per CDR3 protein. The data contain under 250,000 distinct CDR3 sequences, about 10% of them singletons. CDR3 length: 13 amino acids. V gave up 6 bases and J gave up 4 bases; unmatched junction bases: 3. Germline CDR1 MNHNY, CDR2 SVGAGI (reference sequence). The clonotype originates from a man aged 18 to 29 who had mild COVID-19 (a few samples of this study predate the infection). Cell type and time point are not known. Sequencing input: PBMCs or a T cell subset sorted from them (not recorded which). The chain employs TRBV6-6 and TRBJ2-3, with TRBD2 identical over 8 bases. CDR3: CASSRGGSDTQYF. For the CDR3, the DNA is TGTGCCAGCAGCCGGGGGGGGTCAGATACGCAGTATTTT.